The 24 T cell receptor beta chains presented below share a single source sample, sequenced in a study of PD-L1 blockade in urothelial cancer. The time point was: pretreatment peripheral blood. The data were produced by immunoSEQ multiplex PCR, yet TCRdb's version contains in-frame clones alone and is incomplete. The repertoire includes approximately 52,000 clones, about three quarters of them detected once, and 4% sits in the top ten. Material: PBMCs, obtained around atezolizumab (anti-PD-L1) treatment. These receptor sequences come from a man between 65 and 79 years old with urothelial cancer.

This clone was found a few times. The J gene is TRBJ1-2, the V gene TRBV30, with 7 positions matching TRBD1. The CDR3 is 12 amino acids. Unmatched junction bases numbered 2, after V lost 2 bases and J lost 5 bases. Germline CDR1 and CDR2: GTSNPN and SVGIG (reference sequence). The CDR3 region has the DNA TGTGCCTGGAGTAGGGGGCAGTATGGCTACACCTTC. Translating it yields CAWSRGQYGYTF. Drawing the rest from reference TRBV30 and TRBJ1-2, the complete variable domain is SQTIHQWPATLVQPVGSPLSLECTVEGTSNPNLYWYRQAAGRGLQLLFYSVGIGQISSEVPQNLSASRPQDRQFILSSKKLLLSDSGFYLCAWSRGQYGYTFGSGTRLTVV.

The chain links TRBV28 to TRBJ2-1; D is unresolved. There are 12 residues in the CDR3. Germline lookup yields CDR1 MDHEN and CDR2 SYDVKM. Trimming pared 2 bases from V and 7 bases from J, leaving 6 bases between. DNA for the CDR3: TGTGCCAGCAGTTTAAGGCGGAATGAGCAGTTCTTC. Protein: CASSLRRNEQFF.

This chain uses TRBV6-5 with TRBJ1-3, with a weak D call TRBD1 (6 bases). This CDR3 has 12 residues. Germline lookup yields CDR1 MNHEY and CDR2 SVGAGI. Deletions cut 5 bases from V and 5 bases from J, with 7 bases between. The CDR3: CASSQGRNTIYF. The CDR3 nucleotides read TGTGCCAGCAGTCAGGGGCGAAACACCATATATTTT.

The chain recombines TRBV5-5 with TRBJ1-1; TRBD1 matches at 7 bases. Germline V gives CDR1 SGHKS, CDR2 YYEKEE (reference sequence). Losses at the gene ends were 0 bases for V and 5 bases for J; bases not matched to a gene: 4. The CDR3 length is 14 residues. The CDR3 region is CASSLEGAHTEAFF. CDR3 coding DNA: TGTGCCAGCAGCTTGGAGGGGGCGCATACTGAAGCTTTCTTT.

At least ten counts were recorded for this clone. This sequence joins TRBV9 and TRBJ2-7; 7 nucleotides line up with TRBD1. Germline V gene data show CDR1 as SGDLS and CDR2 as YYNGEE. The CDR3 extends over 14 amino acids. Trimming cost V 0 bases and J 0 bases; bases outside gene matches: 0. The CDR3 DNA is TGTGCCAGCAGCGTAGGGGACAGCTCCTACGAGCAGTACTTC. Translation gives CASSVGDSSYEQYF.

To note about this clone: Within the sample, other DNA sequences also encode this same CDR3. The V and J genes are TRBV6-4 and TRBJ1-1; no definite D call. CDR3 length: 13 residues. Germline V lookup: CDR1 MRHNA, CDR2 SNTAGT. Trimming removed 6 bases at V and 1 base at J, with 9 bases between. The CDR3, as DNA: TGTGCCAGCAGCCTGACGGGGAACACTGAAGCTTTCTTT. Its protein product is CASSLTGNTEAFF.

The rearrangement joins TRBV4-3 to TRBJ1-1, with D maybe TRBD1 (6 bases). V lost 0 bases and J 9 bases, leaving 11 bases between the germline ends. The CDR3 is 13 residues long. CDR1 is LGHNA, CDR2 YSLEER, per germline. The CDR3 DNA follows: TGCGCCAGCAGCCAAGACCCCAGGGGACAAGCTTTCTTT. Translation: CASSQDPRGQAFF.

The chain recombines TRBV7-8 with TRBJ1-1, with D maybe TRBD1 (6 bases). Germline V lookup: CDR1 SGHVS, CDR2 FQNEAQ. The CDR3 length is 17 residues. V shed 8 bases and J shed 4 bases, with 26 bases lying between them. CDR3 amino acids: CASEGSTGKSVSTEAFF. The DNA of the CDR3 is TGTGCCAGCGAGGGCTCAACAGGGAAGAGTGTAAGCACTGAAGCTTTCTTT.

V and J are TRBV6-5 and TRBJ2-4; TRBD1 agrees at 10 bases. Germline loops: CDR1 MNHEY, CDR2 SVGAGI. V lost 5 bases to trimming and J lost 8 bases; unmatched junction nucleotides: 6. The CDR3 is 14 residues long. The CDR3 nucleotides read TGTGCCAGCAGTACACGGACAGGGGGAGACATTCAGTACTTC. Residues: CASSTRTGGDIQYF.

This chain connects TRBV7-2 to TRBJ2-3; TRBD2 matches 7 bases. V lost 1 base to trimming and J lost 3 bases; unmatched junction nucleotides: 7. Germline CDR1 and CDR2: SGHTA and FQGNSA. The CDR3 has 16 residues. For the CDR3, the DNA is TGTGCCAGCAGCTTAGGAGGCGGGAGTGTGACAGATACGCAGTATTTT. Translation: CASSLGGGSVTDTQYF.

J is TRBJ2-2 and V is TRBV5-4; TRBD1 matches 9 bases. Trimming at V came to 0 bases and at J to 2 bases, leaving 8 bases not matched to a gene. This CDR3 is 18 amino acids long. Germline CDR1 and CDR2: SGHNT and YYREEE (reference sequence). CDR3 region: CASSLGLTGGDNTGELFF. CDR3 sequence (DNA): TGTGCCAGCAGCTTGGGATTAACAGGGGGCGATAACACCGGGGAGCTGTTTTTT.

This chain uses TRBV27 with TRBJ2-2; 7 bases line up with TRBD2. The CDR3 extends over 17 amino acids. The germline CDR1 and CDR2 sequences are MNHEY and SMNVEV (reference sequence). V was pared by 4 bases and J by 5 bases, with 13 bases of the junction left unmatched. CDR3 sequence (DNA): TGTGCCAGCAGTTCCGACCGGTACACGGGAGGAACCGGGGAGCTGTTTTTT. It yields the protein CASSSDRYTGGTGELFF.

This clone has just one count. The genes are TRBV9 and TRBJ1-4; a possible D gene is TRBD1 (6 bases). In germline, CDR1 is SGDLS, CDR2 YYNGEE. The CDR3 extends over 14 amino acids. V lost 4 bases to trimming and J lost 0 bases, with 7 bases between them. In nucleotides, the CDR3 is TGTGCCAGCAGCCCAGGGGCAACTAATGAAAAACTGTTTTTT. Its protein product is CASSPGATNEKLFF.

The genes are TRBV9 and TRBJ1-1; TRBD1 matches at 8 bases. V shed 3 bases and J 2 bases; nucleotides not matched to a gene: 3. The germline V gene has CDR1 SGDLS and CDR2 YYNGEE. The CDR3 totals 14 residues. CDR3 sequence reads: CASSDGQGNTEAFF. In DNA, the CDR3 is TGTGCCAGCAGCGATGGACAGGGAAACACTGAAGCTTTCTTT.

V gene TRBV5-1 combines with J gene TRBJ1-1; D uncertain. There are 14 residues in the CDR3. Germline V gene data show CDR1 as SGHRS and CDR2 as YFSETQ. Trimming took 0 bases from V and 1 from J, leaving 7 bases between them. The CDR3 spells CASSLEIANTEAFF. For the CDR3, the DNA is TGCGCCAGCAGCTTGGAGATAGCGAACACTGAAGCTTTCTTT.

V gene TRBV28 combines with J gene TRBJ2-7; D is perhaps TRBD1 (5 bases). Germline CDR1 is MDHEN and CDR2 is SYDVKM. V gave up 6 bases and J gave up 5 bases, with 14 bases separating them. The CDR3 has 13 residues. The CDR3 bases are TGTGCCAGCAGCCCTTTGGGGCCAGACGAGCAGTACTTC. It translates to CASSPLGPDEQYF.

The rearrangement links TRBV7-2 to TRBJ2-7; 10 bases agree with TRBD2. CDR3 length equals 15 residues. V dropped 4 bases and J dropped 4; count of bases not matched to a gene: 7. CDR1 and CDR2 from the germline V gene are SGHTA and FQGNSA. CDR3 in DNA: TGTGCCAGCAGCTCCGGGAGCGGGAGGGCTTACGAGCAGTACTTC. Protein: CASSSGSGRAYEQYF.

The rearrangement joins TRBV7-2 to TRBJ2-3, with 11 nucleotides matching TRBD2. CDR1 and CDR2 (germline): SGHTA, FQGNSA. With 5 bases clipped from V and 0 bases from J, the junction kept 7 bases outside the gene matches. This CDR3 is 17 amino acids long. Here the CDR3 reads CASSRQWTSGSTDTQYF. Here the CDR3 DNA reads TGTGCCAGCAGCCGACAATGGACTAGCGGGAGCACAGATACGCAGTATTTT.

The chain employs TRBV2 and TRBJ1-4; 8 nucleotides line up with TRBD1. Germline V gene data show CDR1 as SNHLY and CDR2 as FYNNEI. The CDR3 contains 14 residues. Trimming at V came to 3 bases and at J to 7 bases, leaving 4 bases not matched to a gene. This chain's CDR3 is CASSDRGQFEKLFF. The CDR3 DNA reads as TGTGCCAGCAGTGACAGGGGGCAATTTGAAAAACTGTTTTTT.

The chain couples TRBV4-1 to TRBJ1-1, with 8 bases lining up with TRBD1. Germline CDR1 is MGHRA and CDR2 is YSYEKL. J was trimmed by 5 bases and V by 4 bases; bases with no gene match: 9. The CDR3 covers 15 residues. CDR3 sequence reads: CASSPQRTGKTEAFF. In DNA form, the CDR3 reads TGCGCCAGCAGCCCTCAGCGGACAGGGAAGACTGAAGCTTTCTTT.

The V and J genes are TRBV7-6 and TRBJ2-1, with TRBD1 matching 8 bases. Germline CDR1 reads SGHVS; CDR2 reads FNYEAQ. The ends lost 1 base at V and 5 bases at J; junction bases unmatched: 16. CDR3 length equals 19 residues. The CDR3: CASSLDTSLRTGRNNEQFF. As DNA, the CDR3 is TGTGCCAGCAGCTTAGATACAAGCCTAAGGACAGGGAGAAACAATGAGCAGTTCTTC.

This clone was picked up one time. The chain employs TRBV30 and TRBJ2-1, with D perhaps TRBD2 (6 bases). The CDR3 consists of 14 residues. Germline assignment: CDR1 GTSNPN and CDR2 SVGIG (reference sequence). V lost 0 bases to trimming and J lost 6 bases, with 12 bases between them. As DNA, the CDR3 is TGTGCCTGGAGTGTACGGGAGTCGAGCAATGAGCAGTTCTTC. This sequence encodes CAWSVRESSNEQFF.

The chain links TRBV9 to TRBJ1-1, with 7 bases that match TRBD1. The CDR3 runs 15 residues. J gave up 1 base and V 2 bases, and 5 bases lay outside the gene matches. Germline loops: CDR1 SGDLS, CDR2 YYNGEE. Here the CDR3 DNA reads TGTGCCAGCAGCGTCACAGGGGCGGCGAACACTGAAGCTTTCTTT. It codes for CASSVTGAANTEAFF.

CDR3 sequence (DNA): TGTGCCAGCAGCGACGTGGAGAGGTGGCCCGGGGAGCTGTTTTTT. Protein: CASSDVERWPGELFF. This chain connects TRBV11-3 to TRBJ2-2, with D unresolved. The CDR3 runs 15 residues. With 5 bases removed from V and 6 bases from J, the gap between germline ends came to 16 bases. The V gene's germline CDR1 is SGHNT and CDR2 YENEEA.